This T cell receptor beta chain was obtained from a study of T cell responses to AZD1222 COVID-19 vaccine (dated by TCRdb to about 2021). Some background on the complete study: TCR sequencing covered over 230 trial participants: 200 to 210 given two doses of AZD1222 and around 25 given two doses of MenACWY control vaccine. Trial participants were enrolled by age into subgroups of 18-55, 56-69 and 70-plus years, and around 150, 29 and 61 TCR-sequenced participants, respectively, were included in these subgroups.

The paper's findings and limits, for the study overall: Participants were mostly white British, with more females than males. The authors suggested clonal diversity may have been underestimated. Epitopes outside the regions mutated in the B.1.351 and B.1.1.7 variants were reportedly recognized by nearly half of the unique spike-specific TCRs. After two AZD1222 doses, both the breadth and the depth of spike-specific TCRs were significantly higher than at day 0 and than in MenACWY recipients. In the small 56-69-year group, the increase in depth fell short of significance, most likely because of low power. Because no samples from the day 14 peak response were available, repertoires could be characterized only after the peak T cell response. Vaccine-associated CD4 TCRs spanned the whole spike protein, with dominant responses in regions 160-218 and 743-854. Only a handful of AZD1222 recipients were SARS-CoV-2 seropositive at baseline, limiting conclusions about previously exposed vaccinees.

Turning to this clone: What antigen it recognizes has not been identified. No much larger clone exists at a distance of one base, and base qualities are not known.

The CDR3 regions of human TCRbeta chains were subjected to immunosequencing. On the authors' methods: Repertoire TCRs were matched against a reference library of SARS-CoV-2-specific TCRs generated with the MIRA antigen-specificity platform. Breadth was defined as the fraction of unique TCRs that were SARS-CoV-2-associated, and depth was defined as the fraction of total T cells that were SARS-CoV-2-associated. Using the MIRA data, each spike-specific TCR was mapped to the spike region that the TCR reacts to and placed in a CD4 or CD8 class. Log10-transformed breadth and depth values were compared by one-way ANOVA with Sidak's multiple comparisons tests. In its TCRdb copy, this immuneACCESS table keeps in-frame sequences only and misses some clones. Where compared with another copy, unresolved V genes explain less than half of these, and the others have no known cause. The V and J calls and clone size are taken from that table; D and trimming were inferred from the DNA. The sample table contains about 120,000 clones; only one count was recorded for around 83% of them. Jointly, the top ten make up over 2.5% of the sample.

This specimen's time point label, per the study, means: about 28 days (+/-7) after the second vaccine dose. Because spike-specific TCR depth and breadth did not differ between the two schedules, AZD1222 recipients who got a second dose at roughly 4 weeks were pooled with those who got a second dose at roughly 12 weeks. The vaccinee samples were drawn from two UK trials, COV001 and COV002, one of which was a single-blind randomized controlled phase 2/3 trial testing AZD1222 (ChAdOx1 nCoV-19) in healthy adults. For TCRbeta chain sequencing, PBMC samples were collected from trial participants at day 0 and at day 28 after the second dose. Between the V and J ends, shortened by 6 bases and 9 bases respectively, the junction contains 15 bases. According to the germline V gene, CDR1 reads ENHRY and CDR2 reads SYGVKD. The CDR3, from cysteine to phenylalanine, totals 13 residues. Of the read, only the CDR3 DNA is kept; its 39 bases are in frame from base 1.

This TCR derives from an adult who received the AZD1222 COVID-19 vaccine. The chain uses TRBV10-3 and TRBJ1-3; the D gene is perhaps TRBD1, on 6 matching bases. The source was peripheral blood, collected 28 days after the second AZD1222 dose. The CDR3 loop reads CAIRTEGVGTIYF. The DNA is TGTGCCATCAGAACAGAGGGGGTAGGCACCATATATTTT.